Given below is one T cell receptor beta chain in context. This sample stems from a study of T cell responses to AZD1222 COVID-19 vaccine. Assay: immunoSEQ multiplex PCR; the TCRdb copy retains only in-frame clones and omits some. The table lists some 99,000 clones, 88% of them singletons. V was cut by 4 bases and J by 8 bases, with 8 bases left in between. Germline values: CDR1 SGHAT, CDR2 FQNNGV. CDR3 length equals 12 residues. The sequence was collected from an adult in good health. The J gene is TRBJ2-2, the V gene TRBV11-2; maybe TRBD1 (5 bases). The sequencing used peripheral blood, collected on day 0 of MenACWY control vaccination. CDR3 region: CASSYRTGELFF. As DNA, the CDR3 is TGTGCCAGCAGCTATCGGACAGGGGAGCTGTTTTTT.